This TCR beta chain appears in the sequencing data of a study of vaccination and CD4 T cells after COVID-19. This sample's treatment: approximately 9-day PBMC culture with coronavirus spike peptide pools or control peptides (ViraFEST assay). Trimming took off 2 bases at V and 3 bases at J, with 4 bases between the two ends. CDR3 size: 12 residues. As for this clonotype: Its antigen is as yet unknown.

The assay that was used to sequence DNA from cultured CD4+ T cells was the Oncomine TCR Beta short-read assay. Each CDR3 protein gets one entry after TCRdb re-called the PCR reads with MiXCR. The sample contains about 16,000 distinct CDR3 sequences, roughly 63% of which appear only once. This receptor was identified in a human donor who had recovered from COVID-19. The V call is TRBV12-3 or TRBV12-4, the J call TRBJ2-5; D ambiguous. Material: CD4+ T cells from blood, cultured in vitro. CDR3: CASSLIEETQYF. The CDR3 DNA sequence: TGTGCCAGCAGTTTAATAGAAGAGACCCAGTACTTC.